Below are 5 T cell receptor beta chains sequenced from a single sample in a study of cytomegalovirus exposure and HLA in healthy donors. A multiplex PCR was run with 60 Vbeta primers and 13 Jbeta primers. Profiled with immunoSEQ multiplex PCR; TCRdb holds only in-frame clones, not every one. The data contain roughly 180,000 clones, 76% of them singletons. The specimen was PBMCs. Receptors originate from a man between 18 and 29 years old in good health and CMV-seronegative.

This clone was seen a single time. This chain links TRBV9 with TRBJ1-5, with 7 nucleotides matching TRBD1. V trimming: 0 bases; J trimming: 7 bases; junction bases outside the gene matches: 7. CDR1 and CDR2 from the germline V gene are SGDLS and YYNGEE. The CDR3 runs to 15 residues. The CDR3 region is CASSVGGGGGQPQHF. In DNA, the CDR3 is TGTGCCAGCAGCGTAGGAGGGGGCGGGGGGCAGCCCCAGCATTTT.

V and J are TRBV28 and TRBJ1-5; D unclear. CDR1 MDHEN and CDR2 SYDVKM come from the germline V gene. Trimming took 8 bases from V and 6 from J, leaving 14 bases between them. The CDR3 covers 13 residues. The CDR3 region is CASGSQVGQPQHF. CDR3 DNA: TGTGCCAGCGGTTCCCAGGTGGGTCAGCCCCAGCATTTT.

The rearrangement joins TRBV6-1 to TRBJ2-7, with D maybe TRBD1 (7 bases). The CDR3 has 14 residues. The germline CDR1 and CDR2 sequences are MNHNS and SASEGT. V gave up 10 bases and J gave up 7 bases, with 23 bases separating them. CDR3 in DNA: TGTGCCACCATCAGGGTGGCAGGGGGGCGGGAGCAGTACTTC. Protein: CATIRVAGGREQYF.

The chain is built from TRBV7-6 and TRBJ2-1; 7 bases agree with TRBD2. The CDR3 has 16 residues. J gave up 8 bases and V 2 bases, and 12 bases lay outside the gene matches. The germline CDR1 and CDR2 sequences are SGHVS and FNYEAQ. CDR3 residues: CASSLRDYTPGDEQFF. The CDR3 DNA sequence: TGTGCCAGCAGCTTACGGGACTACACACCTGGCGATGAGCAGTTCTTC.

Notes on this clone: The junction departs from the called germline gene at one end, perhaps through a read error. The chain employs TRBV7-9 and TRBJ1-5; D ambiguous. The CDR3 totals 13 residues. Per germline, CDR1 SEHNR and CDR2 FQNEAQ (reference sequence). The CDR3 sequence is CSSSLDLNQPQHF. The CDR3 DNA reads as TGTTCCAGCAGCTTAGATCTAAATCAGCCCCAGCATTTT.